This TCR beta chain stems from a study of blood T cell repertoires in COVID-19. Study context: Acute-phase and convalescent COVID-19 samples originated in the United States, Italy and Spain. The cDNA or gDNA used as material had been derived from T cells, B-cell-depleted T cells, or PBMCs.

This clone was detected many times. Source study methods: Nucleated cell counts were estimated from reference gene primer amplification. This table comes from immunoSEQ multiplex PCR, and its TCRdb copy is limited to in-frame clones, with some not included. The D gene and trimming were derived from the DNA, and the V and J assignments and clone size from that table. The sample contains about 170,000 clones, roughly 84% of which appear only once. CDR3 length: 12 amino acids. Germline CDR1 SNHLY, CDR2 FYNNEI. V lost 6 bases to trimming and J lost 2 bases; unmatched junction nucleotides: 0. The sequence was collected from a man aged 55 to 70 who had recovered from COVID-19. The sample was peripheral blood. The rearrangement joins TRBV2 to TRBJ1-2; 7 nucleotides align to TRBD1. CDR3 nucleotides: TGTGCCAGCAGGGGACAGAACTATGGCTACACCTTC. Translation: CASRGQNYGYTF. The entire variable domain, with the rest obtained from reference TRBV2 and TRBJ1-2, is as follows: EPEVTQTPSHQVTQMGQEVILRCVPISNHLYFYWYRQILGQKVEFLVSFYNNEISEKSEIFDDQFSVERPDGSNFTLKIRSTKLEDSAMYFCASRGQNYGYTFGSGTRLTVV.